This TCR beta chain was recorded in a study of T cell repertoires in cytomegalovirus infection. As for the study in general: From public TCR beta signatures came an indication of both CMV infection and matching HLA type. Study-level findings and limits: CMV-specific TCR beta clonotypes restricted by HLA-C dominated the ex vivo response. There were carriers of CMV plus the relevant HLA, and cumulative public TCR beta family frequency identified them.

This clonotype has more than one count but fewer than ten. Its target is unknown. TCRdb used MiXCR to reprocess the reads, holding one entry per CDR3 protein. The sample has about 150,000 distinct CDR3 sequences; around 20% are singletons. The CDR3 totals 13 residues. The germline gives CDR1 KGHDR, CDR2 SFDVKD. The V gene lost 1 base and the J gene lost 5 bases, with 6 bases spanning the gap. The chain is built from TRBV24-1 and TRBJ2-3; unclear D gene. The sequencing input was PBMCs. This TCR derives from a human donor in good health (CMV status not recorded). Some clones in this sample may be carry-over from other donors' samples. The CDR3 DNA reads TGTGCCACCAGTGATTTATCGGAAGATACGCAGTATTTT. Amino acid sequence: CATSDLSEDTQYF.